One and the same sample provided the 18 T cell receptor beta chains below, sequenced in a study of blood T cell repertoires in COVID-19. TCRdb's table, derived via immunoSEQ multiplex PCR, lists solely in-frame clones and lacks some. The sample records 150,000 to 200,000 clones, roughly four fifths being singletons. The sequencing input was peripheral blood. Receptors originate from a man aged 60-69 years with active or convalescent COVID-19.

The chain has TRBV6-6 and TRBJ2-3, with a tentative D call TRBD2 (6 bases). The CDR3 is made up of 16 amino acids. CDR1 MNHNY and CDR2 SVGAGI come from the germline V gene (reference sequence). Between the trimmed V and J ends, which lost 1 base and 0 bases, there was a span of 11 bases. CDR3 sequence reads: CASSYYSGPSTDTQYF. The DNA of the CDR3 is TGTGCCAGCAGTTACTATAGCGGACCCAGCACAGATACGCAGTATTTT.

The chain combines TRBV5-1 with TRBJ1-1; perhaps TRBD1 as D (5 bases). Per the germline V gene, CDR1 is SGHRS and CDR2 is YFSETQ. The CDR3 loop spans 15 amino acids. V lost 0 bases to trimming and J lost 5 bases, with 14 bases between them. In DNA, the CDR3 is TGCGCCAGCAGCTTGGCCGGGTCCAGGGCTACTGAAGCTTTCTTT. Translation gives CASSLAGSRATEAFF.

This clone was seen only a few times. J is TRBJ1-2 and V is TRBV11-2; D is unclear. Germline V lookup: CDR1 SGHAT, CDR2 FQNNGV. The V gene lost 6 bases and the J gene lost 4 bases, with 6 bases spanning the gap. The CDR3 runs to 11 residues. The CDR3 region is CASRDFYGYTF. The DNA of the CDR3 is TGTGCCAGCAGAGACTTCTATGGCTACACCTTC.

The V and J genes are TRBV28 and TRBJ2-1, with 9 bases identical to TRBD1. The germline gives CDR1 MDHEN, CDR2 SYDVKM. The V and J ends lost 3 bases and 8 bases, in that order; junction bases with no gene match: 11. The CDR3 totals 16 residues. The CDR3 nucleotides read TGTGCCAGCAGTTTTCCCGGGACAGGGATCGTGGATGAGCAGTTCTTC. This encodes CASSFPGTGIVDEQFF.

This clone has more than one count but fewer than ten. V is TRBV11-2 and J is TRBJ1-2; D perhaps matches TRBD1 (5 bases). Germline CDR1 and CDR2: SGHAT and FQNNGV. The CDR3 is made up of 15 amino acids. Trimming removed 5 bases from V and 2 bases from J, with 15 bases in between. The CDR3 DNA reads TGTGCCAGCAGCCAGATGACAGTCCCCAACTATGGCTACACCTTC. It translates to CASSQMTVPNYGYTF. Filled out from reference TRBV11-2 and TRBJ1-2, the complete variable domain reads EAGVAQSPRYKIIEKRQSVAFWCNPISGHATLYWYQQILGQGPKLLIQFQNNGVVDDSQLPKDRFSAERLKGVDSTLKIQPAKLEDSAVYLCASSQMTVPNYGYTFGSGTRLTVV.

This chain links TRBV6-5 with TRBJ1-4, with D unclear. Trimming cost V 6 bases and J 8 bases, with 13 bases left between them. Germline loops: CDR1 MNHEY, CDR2 SVGAGI. The CDR3 is 13 residues long. The CDR3 protein is CASSSRREEKLFF. The CDR3 DNA is TGTGCCAGCAGCTCCAGGCGAGAAGAAAAACTGTTTTTT.

The chain recombines TRBV5-6 with TRBJ2-5; D gene ambiguous. CDR1 is SGHDT, CDR2 YYEEEE, per germline. Trimming shortened V by 3 bases and J by 0 bases, and 6 bases separated the two germline ends. This CDR3 is 13 amino acids long. This CDR3 is CASSSSYQETQYF. CDR3 nucleotide sequence: TGTGCCAGCAGCTCTAGTTACCAAGAGACCCAGTACTTC.

The chain links TRBV27 to TRBJ2-7; 8 nucleotides line up with TRBD2. This CDR3 has 11 amino acids. In germline, CDR1 is MNHEY, CDR2 SMNVEV (reference sequence). DNA of the CDR3: TGTGTCGGGAGGGCCTACTACGAGCAGTACTTC. Its protein is CVGRAYYEQYF.

V gene TRBV7-9 combines with J gene TRBJ2-7, with 7 nucleotides matching TRBD2. Germline CDR1 is SEHNR and CDR2 is FQNEAQ (reference sequence). The CDR3 has 14 amino acids. The V gene end was trimmed by 0 bases and the J gene end by 2 bases; junction bases not matched to a gene: 1. Here the CDR3 reads CASSLAGLPYEQYF. DNA for the CDR3: TGTGCCAGCAGCTTAGCGGGACTACCCTACGAGCAGTACTTC.

The chain links TRBV9 to TRBJ2-1, with 9 positions matching TRBD1. The germline V gene encodes CDR1 SGDLS and CDR2 YYNGEE. V lost 4 bases and J lost 8; bases outside the gene matches: 13. CDR3 size: 16 residues. The CDR3 reads CASSLAGQGGLHEQFF. The CDR3 DNA reads as TGTGCCAGCAGCCTTGCGGGACAGGGAGGTTTGCATGAGCAGTTCTTC.

The gene calls are TRBV19 and TRBJ2-2; D ambiguous. The V gene's germline CDR1 is LNHDA and CDR2 SQIVND (reference sequence). The CDR3 is made up of 15 amino acids. The V end was cut by 5 bases, the J end by 0 bases, with 10 bases between. CDR3 sequence: CASSVYTANTGELFF. The CDR3 DNA follows: TGTGCCAGTAGTGTCTACACAGCGAACACCGGGGAGCTGTTTTTT.

The chain has TRBV15 and TRBJ2-5, with D possibly TRBD1 on 6 matching bases. Trimming took off 0 bases at V and 5 bases at J, with 13 bases between the two ends. The CDR3 extends over 15 amino acids. In germline, CDR1 is LNHNV, CDR2 YYDKDF (reference sequence). The CDR3 DNA reads TGTGCCACCAGCAGAGAGGGGGCCAGCCGCGAGACCCAGTACTTC. Its protein is CATSREGASRETQYF.

The chain recombines TRBV11-2 with TRBJ1-2; 8 bases agree with TRBD1. The junction had 6 bases not matched to a gene; V was cut back by 5 bases and J by 4 bases. The CDR3 extends over 14 amino acids. CDR1 is SGHAT and CDR2 is FQNNGV in the germline V gene. The CDR3 loop reads CASSNTGGVYGYTF. As DNA, the CDR3 is TGTGCCAGCAGCAACACAGGGGGAGTCTATGGCTACACCTTC.

The chain is built from TRBV18 and TRBJ2-7; D not resolved. The CDR3 length is 14 residues. CDR1 KGHSH and CDR2 LQKENI come from the germline V gene. The V end lost 1 base, the J end lost 6 bases, and 13 bases lay between the germline ends. This chain's CDR3 is CASSPQEIFSEQYF. The CDR3 nucleotides read TGTGCCAGCTCACCACAGGAGATATTCAGCGAGCAGTACTTC.

This rearrangement joins TRBV3-1 (or the pseudogene TRBV3-2) to TRBJ2-5, with TRBD2 matching 9 bases. The length of the CDR3 is 15 residues. Germline loops: CDR1 LGHDT, CDR2 YNNKEL (reference sequence). V was clipped by 3 bases and J by 5 bases; unmatched bases: 7. The CDR3 nucleotides read TGTGCCAGCAGCCAGGGCGGGGGGGCGTACGAGACCCAGTACTTC. This sequence encodes CASSQGGGAYETQYF.

In DNA form, the CDR3 reads TGTGCCAGTAGTATAGTTAGCGGTTCCGATACGCAGTATTTT. This encodes CASSIVSGSDTQYF. The chain couples TRBV19 to TRBJ2-3; a possible D gene is TRBD2 (6 bases). V shed 1 base and J shed 6 bases, with 11 bases lying between them. Per the germline V gene, CDR1 is LNHDA and CDR2 is SQIVND (reference sequence). The CDR3 contains 14 residues.

The rearrangement links TRBV11-3 to TRBJ2-5; 8 bases fit TRBD1. CDR1 is SGHNT and CDR2 is YENEEA in the germline V gene. The CDR3 has 13 amino acids. V lost 6 bases and J lost 1; bases outside the gene matches: 1. The CDR3 is CASSGTGQETQYF. Written as DNA, the CDR3 is TGTGCCAGCAGTGGGACAGGCCAAGAGACCCAGTACTTC.

The chain couples TRBV5-8 to TRBJ2-1, with 7 nucleotides matching TRBD2. This CDR3 region has 14 residues. The germline V gene has CDR1 SGHTS and CDR2 YDEGEE. The V and J ends lost 4 bases and 5 bases, in that order; junction bases with no gene match: 6. The CDR3 is CASSPRDYHNEQFF. The CDR3 DNA reads as TGTGCCAGCAGCCCCCGGGACTACCACAATGAGCAGTTCTTC.